Below are 31 T cell receptor beta chains sequenced from a single sample in a study of cytomegalovirus exposure and HLA in healthy donors. The PCR ran on 60 Vbeta and 13 Jbeta primers. Profiling relied on immunoSEQ multiplex PCR, and the TCRdb table lists in-frame clones only, not all of them. The table has over 95,000 clones, 70% to 80% seen once. Input material: PBMCs. These receptors were taken from a middle-aged man in good health and CMV-seronegative.

V gene TRBV10-2 combines with J gene TRBJ1-5; D might be TRBD1 (6 bases). The germline V gene has CDR1 WSHSY and CDR2 SAAADI. Trimming took off 3 bases at V and 6 bases at J, with 18 bases between the two ends. The CDR3 covers 16 residues. The CDR3 sequence is CASSDARPRGSQPQHF. DNA of the CDR3: TGCGCCAGCAGTGACGCCAGACCCAGGGGAAGTCAGCCCCAGCATTTT.

This chain links TRBV10-3 with TRBJ2-2; no clear D gene. Germline assignment: CDR1 ENHRY and CDR2 SYGVKD. The CDR3 consists of 16 residues. V lost 4 bases and J lost 1, with 13 bases in between. CDR3 protein: CAISVGPPLNTGELFF. CDR3 sequence (DNA): TGTGCCATCAGTGTTGGGCCTCCCCTGAACACCGGGGAGCTGTTTTTT.

The V gene is TRBV4-1, the J gene TRBJ1-5; D is unclear. CDR3 length: 13 residues. V shed 1 base and J shed 5 bases, with 6 bases lying between them. Germline assignment: CDR1 MGHRA and CDR2 YSYEKL. The chain's CDR3 is CASSQGPHQPQHF. The CDR3 DNA reads TGCGCCAGCAGCCAAGGGCCGCATCAGCCCCAGCATTTT.

The chain joins TRBV4-1 to TRBJ1-2; D unclear. Germline V gives CDR1 MGHRA, CDR2 YSYEKL. The CDR3 contains 14 residues. Trimming stripped 3 bases from V and 6 bases from J, with 14 bases between. The DNA for the CDR3 is TGCGCCAGCAGCCAGCCGGTAACCCGCGATGGCTACACCTTC. This gives the protein CASSQPVTRDGYTF.

The chain is built from TRBV19 and TRBJ2-1, with D unresolved. Germline CDR1 and CDR2: LNHDA and SQIVND (reference sequence). The CDR3 sequence is 12 residues long. V was shortened by 5 bases and J by 10 bases, with 12 bases between the two germline ends. CDR3: CASSSQFGEQFF. Here the CDR3 DNA reads TGTGCCAGTAGTTCCCAATTTGGCGAGCAGTTCTTC. The whole variable domain, filled in from reference TRBV19 and TRBJ2-1, reads DGGITQSPKYLFRKEGQNVTLSCEQNLNHDAMYWYRQDPGQGLRLIYYSQIVNDFQKGDIAEGYSVSREKKESFPLTVTSAQKNPTAFYLCASSSQFGEQFFGPGTRLTVL.

The V and J genes are TRBV6-5 and TRBJ2-3, with a weak D call TRBD2 (5 bases). The germline CDR1 and CDR2 sequences are MNHEY and SVGAGI. Trimming removed 6 bases at V and 2 bases at J, with 12 bases between. The CDR3 loop spans 14 amino acids. The CDR3 loop is CASSLGLNTDTQYF. CDR3 sequence (DNA): TGTGCCAGCAGCTTAGGACTGAACACAGATACGCAGTATTTT.

The chain links TRBV2 to TRBJ2-3; possibly TRBD1 for D (5 bases). Germline V gives CDR1 SNHLY, CDR2 FYNNEI. The CDR3 spans 15 residues. V lost 4 bases to trimming and J lost 1 base, with 12 bases between them. CDR3 amino acids: CASSARQPGTDTQYF. The CDR3 DNA follows: TGTGCCAGCAGTGCCCGACAGCCAGGCACAGATACGCAGTATTTT.

The chain has TRBV5-1 and TRBJ2-3, with 9 positions matching TRBD2. The ends lost 0 bases at V and 3 bases at J; junction bases unmatched: 2. Germline loops: CDR1 SGHRS, CDR2 YFSETQ. The CDR3 spans 15 residues. DNA of the CDR3: TGCGCCAGCAGCTTGGTAGCGGGAGTGACAGATACGCAGTATTTT. This codes for CASSLVAGVTDTQYF.

V usage is TRBV7-3 and J usage is TRBJ1-1; D remains unclear. Trimming shortened V by 5 bases and J by 1 base, and 8 bases separated the two germline ends. CDR1 and CDR2 (germline): SGHTA, FQGTGA. This CDR3 contains 13 residues. CDR3 residues: CASSLSGNTEAFF. In nucleotides, the CDR3 is TGTGCCAGCAGCCTCAGTGGGAACACTGAAGCTTTCTTT.

The J gene is TRBJ2-3, the V gene TRBV27; the D is unclear. There are 14 residues in the CDR3. Germline values: CDR1 MNHEY, CDR2 SMNVEV (reference sequence). Trimming left V 2 bases short and J 0 bases short, with 6 bases between. The CDR3 DNA reads as TGTGCCAGCAGTTTAGTCGGGAGCACAGATACGCAGTATTTT. It is translated as CASSLVGSTDTQYF.

CDR3 in DNA: TGTGCCAGCAGTCTGACAGGGTTCTCCTACGAGCAGTACTTC. It yields the protein CASSLTGFSYEQYF. V and J are TRBV28 and TRBJ2-5; 7 positions agree with TRBD1. The J call may not be correct, given that the DNA end is closer to TRBJ2-7. The CDR3 is 14 amino acids. Germline loops: CDR1 MDHEN, CDR2 SYDVKM.

This chain uses TRBV2 with TRBJ1-4; 8 positions match TRBD1. The length of the CDR3 is 15 residues. The germline CDR1 and CDR2 sequences are SNHLY and FYNNEI. Germline trimming cut 6 bases from V and 2 bases from J; bases unmatched to any gene: 5. CDR3 bases: TGTGCCAGCAGAAATGACAGGGGCACTAATGAAAAACTGTTTTTT. Its translation is CASRNDRGTNEKLFF.

The chain recombines TRBV30 with TRBJ2-5; possible D gene TRBD1, 6 bases. The V gene's germline CDR1 is GTSNPN and CDR2 SVGIG (reference sequence). This CDR3 has 15 residues. The germline V and J ends were trimmed by 0 bases and 5 bases, with 16 bases remaining between them. CDR3 sequence (DNA): TGTGCCTGGAGTGTATCGGCAGGGGTAGGGGAGACCCAGTACTTC. This gives the protein CAWSVSAGVGETQYF.

This chain uses TRBV7-9 with TRBJ1-5; 7 nucleotides align to TRBD1. V was pared by 5 bases and J by 0 bases, with 10 bases of the junction left unmatched. Germline CDR1 is SEHNR and CDR2 is FQNEAQ (reference sequence). This CDR3 is built from 17 residues. The CDR3 DNA follows: TGTGCCAGCAGCCTTGGGACAGCCACTTATAGCAATCAGCCCCAGCATTTT. It codes for CASSLGTATYSNQPQHF.

CDR3 sequence: CASSLRLAYEQYF. The DNA for the CDR3 is TGTGCCAGCAGCCTACGACTCGCCTACGAGCAGTACTTC. This sequence joins TRBV11-2 and TRBJ2-5; D uncertain. The closer fit of TRBJ2-7 to the DNA end suggests the J call may be wrong. The CDR3 covers 13 residues. Germline V CDR1 and CDR2: SGHAT, FQNNGV.

The chain employs TRBV19 and TRBJ1-2; 9 nucleotides agree with TRBD1. CDR3 size: 16 residues. The junction had 13 bases not matched to a gene; V was cut back by 7 bases and J by 4 bases. Germline values: CDR1 LNHDA, CDR2 SQIVND (reference sequence). The DNA for the CDR3 is TGTGCCAGTAAGAACAGGGGGCTGGGCGTTGGCTATGGCTACACCTTC. It encodes CASKNRGLGVGYGYTF.

This clone has only one observation. The rearrangement links TRBV5-1 to TRBJ2-3, with D possibly being TRBD2 (5 bases). The CDR3 runs to 14 residues. Trimming left V 1 base short and J 1 base short, with 7 bases between. Looked up from germline, CDR1 is SGHRS and CDR2 is YFSETQ. CDR3 sequence (DNA): TGCGCCAGCAGCTTGAACGGGGGCACAGATACGCAGTATTTT. It yields the protein CASSLNGGTDTQYF.

In its sample, this clone was seen a few times. This rearrangement joins TRBV27 to TRBJ2-7; weak D call: TRBD2 (6 bases). CDR1 and CDR2 from the germline V gene are MNHEY and SMNVEV (reference sequence). V dropped 1 base and J dropped 1 base, with 20 bases sitting between them. CDR3 size: 18 residues. CDR3 in amino acids: CASSLLSKGGTASYEQYF. CDR3 nucleotides: TGTGCCAGCAGTTTATTGTCTAAGGGCGGGACGGCGTCCTACGAGCAGTACTTC.

The rearrangement links TRBV7-9 to TRBJ1-3; D ambiguous. The germline V gene has CDR1 SEHNR and CDR2 FQNEAQ (reference sequence). Trimming took 2 bases from V and 2 from J, leaving 16 bases between them. CDR3 size: 17 residues. The CDR3 protein is CASSLTPQAAPGNTIYF. CDR3 nucleotides: TGTGCCAGCAGCTTAACCCCTCAGGCAGCCCCTGGAAACACCATATATTTT. The variable domain in full, completed from reference TRBV7-9 and TRBJ1-3, reads DTGVSQNPRHKITKRGQNVTFRCDPISEHNRLYWYRQTLGQGPEFLTYFQNEAQLEKSRLLSDRFSAERPKGSFSTLEIQRTEQGDSAMYLCASSLTPQAAPGNTIYFGEGSWLTVV.

The chain's CDR3 is CASSSGGQQTNYGYTF. The CDR3 region has the DNA TGTGCCAGCAGTTCTGGGGGACAGCAAACTAACTATGGCTACACCTTC. The chain is built from TRBV6-6 and TRBJ1-2; 7 bases map to TRBD1. This CDR3 spans 16 amino acids. Germline CDR1 and CDR2: MNHNY and SVGAGI (reference sequence). The ends lost 4 bases at V and 0 bases at J; junction bases unmatched: 8.

The gene calls are TRBV7-3 and TRBJ1-5; D not certain. Germline CDR1 SGHTA, CDR2 FQGTGA. The CDR3 consists of 13 residues. The V gene lost 2 bases and the J gene lost 2 bases, with 4 bases spanning the gap. CDR3 nucleotides: TGTGCCAGCAGCTTACGCGGCAATCAGCCCCAGCATTTT. Translated, it gives CASSLRGNQPQHF.

The chain couples TRBV2 to TRBJ1-4, with a weak D call TRBD1 (6 bases). Germline lookup yields CDR1 SNHLY and CDR2 FYNNEI. CDR3 length equals 14 residues. V lost 7 bases to trimming and J lost 7 bases, with 16 bases between them. The CDR3 spells CASTIQGRSEKLFF. DNA of the CDR3: TGTGCCAGCACCATACAGGGTCGGAGTGAAAAACTGTTTTTT.

The rearrangement joins TRBV5-6 to TRBJ2-7, with D perhaps TRBD1 (6 bases). V lost 4 bases and J lost 3, with 20 bases in between. Germline CDR1 is SGHDT and CDR2 is YYEEEE. The CDR3 contains 16 residues. Here the CDR3 DNA reads TGTGCCAGCAGCCCTAAAGACAGAACAGGGAACTACGAGCAGTACTTC. Translated, it gives CASSPKDRTGNYEQYF.

V and J are TRBV5-4 and TRBJ2-5; TRBD1 matches at 8 bases. Trimming took 2 bases from V and 4 from J; bases not matched to a gene: 10. CDR3 length: 16 amino acids. Germline CDR1 SGHNT, CDR2 YYREEE (reference sequence). The DNA for the CDR3 is TGTGCCAGCAGCTTTCAGGGGGCCCCACGAGGAGAGACCCAGTACTTC. It is translated as CASSFQGAPRGETQYF.

This chain connects TRBV6-5 to TRBJ1-4, with D possibly TRBD1 on 6 matching bases. This CDR3 is 15 amino acids long. CDR1 MNHEY and CDR2 SVGAGI come from the germline V gene. V shed 6 bases and J shed 2 bases, with 13 bases lying between them. The CDR3 sequence: CASRPSTGTNEKLFF. The DNA for the CDR3 is TGTGCCAGCAGGCCCTCGACAGGCACTAATGAAAAACTGTTTTTT.

This chain connects TRBV5-1 to TRBJ2-3; 10 bases map to TRBD1. V dropped 3 bases and J dropped 2; count of bases not matched to a gene: 15. The CDR3 spans 19 residues. Germline CDR1 reads SGHRS; CDR2 reads YFSETQ. CDR3 loop: CASSSPPARGTGVTDTQYF. CDR3 nucleotide sequence: TGCGCCAGCAGCTCGCCCCCGGCACGGGGGACAGGGGTCACAGATACGCAGTATTTT.

On this clone: Other DNA sequences from this sample encode an identical CDR3 as well. V and J are TRBV5-1 and TRBJ2-3; possibly TRBD1 for D (6 bases). Per germline, CDR1 SGHRS and CDR2 YFSETQ. This CDR3 comprises 14 residues. V shed 4 bases and J shed 0 bases, with 9 bases lying between them. CDR3 coding DNA: TGCGCCAGCAGCCCCAGGGGTAGCACAGATACGCAGTATTTT. Amino acid sequence: CASSPRGSTDTQYF.

This clone was seen a single time. The V and J genes are TRBV30 and TRBJ2-2, with TRBD2 as a possible D gene (6 bases). Germline V CDR1 and CDR2: GTSNPN, SVGIG (reference sequence). V was clipped by 6 bases and J by 1 base, with 6 bases between them. The CDR3 runs to 12 residues. CDR3 sequence: CACSGNTGELFF. The CDR3 coding sequence is TGTGCCTGTAGCGGGAACACCGGGGAGCTGTTTTTT.

The chain uses TRBV11-3 and TRBJ2-7; 9 bases agree with TRBD2. V lost 3 bases and J lost 3; bases outside the gene matches: 9. In germline, CDR1 is SGHNT, CDR2 YENEEA. The CDR3 runs to 16 residues. CDR3 sequence (DNA): TGTGCCAGCAGCTTGTTCTTAGCGGGAGCTGGCTACGAGCAGTACTTC. Translation: CASSLFLAGAGYEQYF.

The CDR3 protein is CASSLEGAGELFF. The CDR3 nucleotides are TGTGCCAGCAGCTTAGAGGGGGCCGGGGAGCTGTTTTTT. This sequence joins TRBV7-2 and TRBJ2-2, with a weak D call TRBD1 (6 bases). Germline CDR1 SGHTA, CDR2 FQGNSA. V was cut by 1 base and J by 6 bases, with 6 bases left in between. This CDR3 region has 13 residues.

The chain uses TRBV19 and TRBJ1-5; possibly TRBD1 for D (6 bases). Germline values: CDR1 LNHDA, CDR2 SQIVND (reference sequence). There are 15 residues in the CDR3. With 5 bases removed from V and 3 bases from J, the gap between germline ends came to 14 bases. The CDR3 loop reads CASSAPTGLNQPQHF. The CDR3 nucleotides are TGTGCCAGTAGTGCCCCTACAGGGCTCAATCAGCCCCAGCATTTT.